The sequence of this T cell receptor beta chain was determined in a study of technical replicates of blood from a handful of donors. The CDR3 is 12 residues long. The V and J ends lost 10 bases and 9 bases respectively, with 16 bases between them. Germline V lookup: CDR1 MNHEY, CDR2 SMNVEV (reference sequence). Here immunoSEQ multiplex PCR was the method, and the copy in TCRdb shows in-frame clones only, minus some. The sample has 95,000 to 100,000 clones, nearly 97% seen once. The chain has TRBV27 and TRBJ2-1, with D perhaps TRBD2 (6 bases). Sample: T cells isolated from PBMCs. The TCR originated in a human donor in good health. The CDR3 sequence: CATGVGHSEQFF. CDR3 coding DNA: TGTGCCACGGGGGTGGGTCACAGTGAGCAGTTCTTC.